This entry lists 5 T cell receptor beta chains sequenced from one sample in a study of blood T cell repertoires in COVID-19. TCRdb keeps only in-frame clones here, not all; method: immunoSEQ multiplex PCR. The sample has some 80,000 clones; 90% are singletons. Sequenced sample: peripheral blood. Receptors originate from a woman at least 80 years old with active or convalescent COVID-19.

This clone has only a few counts. The J gene is TRBJ2-2, the V gene TRBV7-9; D is possibly TRBD1 (5 bases). Looked up from germline, CDR1 is SEHNR and CDR2 is FQNEAQ (reference sequence). There are 17 residues in the CDR3. V lost 5 bases and J lost 0, with 16 bases in between. CDR3 DNA: TGTGCCAGCAGCCCCCCAATCAGGGATGCGAACACCGGGGAGCTGTTTTTT. It encodes CASSPPIRDANTGELFF.

J is TRBJ2-5 and V is TRBV27; 9 nucleotides agree with TRBD2. Germline-derived CDR1 and CDR2 are MNHEY and SMNVEV (reference sequence). The length of the CDR3 is 16 residues. The V gene end was trimmed by 5 bases and the J gene end by 5 bases; junction bases not matched to a gene: 12. The CDR3 loop reads CASSLLAGPVGETQYF. CDR3 sequence (DNA): TGTGCCAGCAGTCTGCTAGCGGGGCCGGTGGGGGAGACCCAGTACTTC.

The chain joins TRBV7-2 to TRBJ2-3, with 8 nucleotides matching TRBD2. CDR1 and CDR2 (germline): SGHTA, FQGNSA. This CDR3 spans 18 amino acids. V dropped 4 bases and J dropped 2; count of bases not matched to a gene: 14. The CDR3 DNA reads as TGTGCCAGCAGCTACCCTCTCGCAGCGGGAGAACACACAGATACGCAGTATTTT. This encodes CASSYPLAAGEHTDTQYF.

The rearrangement joins TRBV5-4 to TRBJ1-2; D call uncertain. In germline, CDR1 is SGHNT, CDR2 YYREEE (reference sequence). This CDR3 spans 16 amino acids. The ends were cut back, 0 bases at V and 1 base at J, with 13 bases in the middle. Written as DNA, the CDR3 is TGTGCCAGCAGCTTGGGCGGCCAGCGGGTTAACTATGGCTACACCTTC. Its protein product is CASSLGGQRVNYGYTF.

The V and J genes are TRBV11-2 and TRBJ2-1, with 8 bases that match TRBD1. There are 14 residues in the CDR3. Germline values: CDR1 SGHAT, CDR2 FQNNGV. V lost 3 bases and J lost 15; bases outside the gene matches: 13. CDR3 loop: CASSLGPGGAGTFF. In DNA, the CDR3 is TGTGCCAGCAGCTTGGGACCAGGGGGCGCCGGTACGTTCTTC.